This T cell receptor beta chain comes out of a study of blood T cells in healthy people across ages. This clonotype was counted ten times or more. Sample-barcoded 5' priming and a J-beta primer mix drove a second PCR of roughly 6 to 12 cycles. TCRdb used MiXCR to reprocess the 5' RACE reads, holding one entry per CDR3 protein. The sample shows some 890,000 distinct CDR3 sequences, about 29% of them seen only once. V lost 5 bases, J lost 5 bases, and 14 bases lay in between. The germline V gene encodes CDR1 SGHTA and CDR2 FQGNSA. This CDR3 spans 14 amino acids. These data were also filed under a second study, of T cells of mothers and their children.

Sequencing was performed on blood. The V gene is TRBV7-2, the J gene TRBJ2-3, with D unresolved. The clonotype originates from a woman aged 40-49 years in good health. The CDR3 reads CASSPDPAVDTQYF. The CDR3 DNA reads as TGTGCCAGCAGCCCCGACCCGGCAGTAGATACGCAGTATTTT. Supplemented by reference TRBV7-2 and TRBJ2-3, the full variable domain reads GAGVSQSPSNKVTEKGKDVELRCDPISGHTALYWYRQSLGQGLEFLIYFQGNSAPDKSGLPSDRFSAERTGGSVSTLTIQRTQQEDSAVYLCASSPDPAVDTQYFGPGTRLTVL.